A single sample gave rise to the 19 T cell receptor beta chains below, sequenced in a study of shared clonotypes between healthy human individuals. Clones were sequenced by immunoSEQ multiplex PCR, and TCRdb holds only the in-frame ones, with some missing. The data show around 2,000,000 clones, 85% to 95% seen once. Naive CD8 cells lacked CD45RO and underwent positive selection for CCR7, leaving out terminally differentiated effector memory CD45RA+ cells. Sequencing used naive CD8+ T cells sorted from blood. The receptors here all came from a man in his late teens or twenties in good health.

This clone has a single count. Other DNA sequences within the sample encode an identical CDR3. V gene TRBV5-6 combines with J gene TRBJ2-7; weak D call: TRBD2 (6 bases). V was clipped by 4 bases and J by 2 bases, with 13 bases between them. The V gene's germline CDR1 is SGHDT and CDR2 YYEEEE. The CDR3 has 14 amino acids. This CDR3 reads CASSAGTGAYEQYF. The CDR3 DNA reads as TGTGCCAGCAGCGCCGGGACTGGAGCCTACGAGCAGTACTTC.

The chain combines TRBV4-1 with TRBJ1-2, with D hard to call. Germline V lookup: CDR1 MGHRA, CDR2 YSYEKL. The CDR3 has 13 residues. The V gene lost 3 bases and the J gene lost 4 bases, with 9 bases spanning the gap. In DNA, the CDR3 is TGCGCCAGCAGCCAGTCCTTTTCCTATGGCTACACCTTC. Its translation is CASSQSFSYGYTF.

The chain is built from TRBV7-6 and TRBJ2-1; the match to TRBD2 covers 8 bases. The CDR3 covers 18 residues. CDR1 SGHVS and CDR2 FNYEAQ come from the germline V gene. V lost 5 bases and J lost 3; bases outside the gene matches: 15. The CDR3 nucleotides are TGTGCCAGCAGCCTATACTCTAGTACCAGCGGGGGCTACAATGAGCAGTTCTTC. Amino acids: CASSLYSSTSGGYNEQFF.

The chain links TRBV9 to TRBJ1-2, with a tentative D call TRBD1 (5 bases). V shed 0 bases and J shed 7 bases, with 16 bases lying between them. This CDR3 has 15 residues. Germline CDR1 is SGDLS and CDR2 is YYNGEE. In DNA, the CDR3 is TGTGCCAGCAGCGTAGCTACAGGTTCTCAGGTTGGCTACACCTTC. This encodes CASSVATGSQVGYTF.

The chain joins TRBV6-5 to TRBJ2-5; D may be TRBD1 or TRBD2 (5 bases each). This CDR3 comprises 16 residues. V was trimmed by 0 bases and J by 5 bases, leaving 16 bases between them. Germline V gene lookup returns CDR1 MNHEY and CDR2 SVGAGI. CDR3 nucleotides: TGTGCCAGCAGTTACTCGAAGGGTAGCTGGGGGGAGACCCAGTACTTC. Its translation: CASSYSKGSWGETQYF.

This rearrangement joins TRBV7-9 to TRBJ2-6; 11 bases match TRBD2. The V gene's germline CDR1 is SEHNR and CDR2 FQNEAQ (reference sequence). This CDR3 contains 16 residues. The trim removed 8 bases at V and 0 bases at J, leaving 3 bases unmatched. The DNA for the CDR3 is TGTGCCAGCGACGGGACTAGCGGCTCTGGGGCCAACGTCCTGACTTTC. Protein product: CASDGTSGSGANVLTF.

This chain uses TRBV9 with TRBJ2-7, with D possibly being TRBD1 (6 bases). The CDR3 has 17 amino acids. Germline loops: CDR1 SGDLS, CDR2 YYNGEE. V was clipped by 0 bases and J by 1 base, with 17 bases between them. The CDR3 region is CASSVVSGRDTSYEQYF. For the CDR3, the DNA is TGTGCCAGCAGCGTAGTTTCGGGTCGGGACACTTCCTACGAGCAGTACTTC.

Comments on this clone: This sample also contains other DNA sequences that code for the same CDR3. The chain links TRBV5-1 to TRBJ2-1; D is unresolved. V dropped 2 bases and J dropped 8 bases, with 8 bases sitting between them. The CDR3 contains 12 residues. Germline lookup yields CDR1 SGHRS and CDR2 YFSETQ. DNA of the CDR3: TGCGCCAGCAGCTTACTGGCGGATGAGCAGTTCTTC. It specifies CASSLLADEQFF.

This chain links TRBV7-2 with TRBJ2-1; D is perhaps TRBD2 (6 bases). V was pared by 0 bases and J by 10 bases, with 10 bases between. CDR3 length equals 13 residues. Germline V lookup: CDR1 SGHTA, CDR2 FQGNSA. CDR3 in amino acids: CASSLAGGEEQFF. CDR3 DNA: TGTGCCAGCAGCTTAGCCGGAGGGGAGGAGCAGTTCTTC.

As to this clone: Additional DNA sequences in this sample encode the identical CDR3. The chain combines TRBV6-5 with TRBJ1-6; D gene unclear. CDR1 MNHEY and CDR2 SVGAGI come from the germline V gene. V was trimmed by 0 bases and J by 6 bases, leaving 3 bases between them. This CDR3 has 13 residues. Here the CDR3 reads CASSYSGNSPLHF. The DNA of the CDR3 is TGTGCCAGCAGTTACTCGGGTAATTCACCCCTCCACTTT.

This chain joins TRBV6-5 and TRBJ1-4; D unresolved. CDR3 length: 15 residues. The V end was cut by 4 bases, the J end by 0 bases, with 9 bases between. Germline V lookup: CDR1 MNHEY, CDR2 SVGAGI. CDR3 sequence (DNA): TGTGCCAGCAGTTTATGGTCAGCAACTAATGAAAAACTGTTTTTT. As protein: CASSLWSATNEKLFF.

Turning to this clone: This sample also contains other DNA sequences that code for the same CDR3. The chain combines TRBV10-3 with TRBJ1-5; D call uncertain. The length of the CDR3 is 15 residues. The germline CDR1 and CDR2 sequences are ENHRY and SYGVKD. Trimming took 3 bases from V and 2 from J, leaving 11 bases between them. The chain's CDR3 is CAISEGGLGNQPQHF. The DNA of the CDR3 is TGTGCCATCAGTGAAGGCGGTTTGGGCAATCAGCCCCAGCATTTT.

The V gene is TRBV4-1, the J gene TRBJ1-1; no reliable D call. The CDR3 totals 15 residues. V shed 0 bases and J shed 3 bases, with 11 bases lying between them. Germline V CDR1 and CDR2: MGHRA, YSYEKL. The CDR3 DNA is TGCGCCAGCAGCCAAGATCGGGCACAGTACACTGAAGCTTTCTTT. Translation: CASSQDRAQYTEAFF.

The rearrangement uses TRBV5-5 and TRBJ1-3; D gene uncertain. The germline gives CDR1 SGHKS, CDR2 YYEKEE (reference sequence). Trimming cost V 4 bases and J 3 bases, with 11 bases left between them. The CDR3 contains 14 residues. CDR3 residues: CASSNGRFGNTIYF. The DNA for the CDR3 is TGTGCCAGCAGCAACGGACGGTTTGGAAACACCATATATTTT. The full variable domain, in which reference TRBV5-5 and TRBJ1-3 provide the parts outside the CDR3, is DAGVTQSPTHLIKTRGQQVTLRCSPISGHKSVSWYQQVLGQGPQFIFQYYEKEERGRGNFPDRFSARQFPNYSSELNVNALLLGDSALYLCASSNGRFGNTIYFGEGSWLTVV.

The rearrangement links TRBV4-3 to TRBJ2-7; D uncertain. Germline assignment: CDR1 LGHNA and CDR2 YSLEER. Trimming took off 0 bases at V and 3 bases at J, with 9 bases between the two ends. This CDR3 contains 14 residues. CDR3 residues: CASSQDRNSYEQYF. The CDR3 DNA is TGCGCCAGCAGCCAAGATCGGAACAGCTACGAGCAGTACTTC.

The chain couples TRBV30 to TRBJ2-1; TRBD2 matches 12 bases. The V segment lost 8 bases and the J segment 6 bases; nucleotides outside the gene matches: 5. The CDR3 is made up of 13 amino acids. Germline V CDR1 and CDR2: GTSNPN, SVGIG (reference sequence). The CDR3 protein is CAGTGLAGNEQFF. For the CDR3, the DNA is TGTGCCGGCACGGGACTAGCGGGCAATGAGCAGTTCTTC.

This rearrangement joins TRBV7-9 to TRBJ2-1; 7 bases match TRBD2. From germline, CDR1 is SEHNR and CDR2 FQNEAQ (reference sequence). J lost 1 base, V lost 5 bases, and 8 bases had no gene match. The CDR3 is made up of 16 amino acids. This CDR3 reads CASSTEWTRSYNEQFF. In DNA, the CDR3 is TGTGCCAGCAGCACAGAATGGACTAGGTCCTACAATGAGCAGTTCTTC.

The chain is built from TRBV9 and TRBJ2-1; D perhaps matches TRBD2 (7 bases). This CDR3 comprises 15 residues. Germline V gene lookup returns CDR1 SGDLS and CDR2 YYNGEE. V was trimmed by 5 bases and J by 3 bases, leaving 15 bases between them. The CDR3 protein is CASRGAGVGYNEQFF. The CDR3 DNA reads TGTGCCAGCAGGGGGGCGGGAGTGGGCTACAATGAGCAGTTCTTC.

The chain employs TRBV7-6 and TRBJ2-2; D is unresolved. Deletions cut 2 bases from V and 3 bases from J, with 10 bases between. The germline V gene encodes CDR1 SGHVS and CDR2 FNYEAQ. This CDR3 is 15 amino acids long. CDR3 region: CASSLWADHTGELFF. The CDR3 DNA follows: TGTGCCAGCAGCTTATGGGCGGACCACACCGGGGAGCTGTTTTTT.